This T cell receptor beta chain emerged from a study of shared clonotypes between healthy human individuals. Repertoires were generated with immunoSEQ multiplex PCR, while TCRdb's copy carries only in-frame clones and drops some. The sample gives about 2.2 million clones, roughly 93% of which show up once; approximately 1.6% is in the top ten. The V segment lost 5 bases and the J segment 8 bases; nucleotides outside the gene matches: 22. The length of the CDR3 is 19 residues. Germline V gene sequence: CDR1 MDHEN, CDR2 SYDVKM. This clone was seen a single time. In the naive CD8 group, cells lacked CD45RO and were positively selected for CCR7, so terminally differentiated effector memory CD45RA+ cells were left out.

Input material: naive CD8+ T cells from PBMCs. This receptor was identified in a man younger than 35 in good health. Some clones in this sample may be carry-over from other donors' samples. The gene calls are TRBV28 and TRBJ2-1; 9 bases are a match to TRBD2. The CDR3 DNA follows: TGTGCCAGCAGTGATCCGGGCTTCCAGAGGACTAGCGTCGTGGATGAGCAGTTCTTC. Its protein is CASSDPGFQRTSVVDEQFF. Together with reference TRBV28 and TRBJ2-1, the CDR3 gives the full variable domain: DVKVTQSSRYLVKRTGEKVFLECVQDMDHENMFWYRQDPGLGLRLIYFSYDVKMKEKGDIPEGYSVSREKKERFSLILESASTNQTSMYLCASSDPGFQRTSVVDEQFFGPGTRLTVL.